This is a list of T cell receptor beta chains from one sample in a study of T-cell memory formation after mild COVID-19. TCRdb independently ran MiXCR on the 5' RACE reads; one entry per CDR3 protein. The data contain 560,000 or so distinct CDR3 sequences, roughly a sixth of them singletons. Source material: PBMCs or a T cell subset sorted from them (not recorded which). All receptors come from an adult woman who had mild COVID-19 (a few samples of this study predate the infection). Cell type and time point are not known. Both conserved end residues are part of each CDR3. Each record gives: D gene, J gene, V gene, clone size, CDR3 DNA, CDR3 protein. D genes are given only for firm matches. The listing skips clone size in some rows; elsewhere it reads once, few, many or a size class.

D: .; J: TRBJ1-1; V: TRBV6-5; size: few; DNA: TGTGCCAGCAGTTACTCGGATATTTTGAACACTGAAGCTTTCTTT; CDR3: CASSYSDILNTEAFF
D: .; J: TRBJ1-1; V: TRBV4-2; size: .; DNA: TGTGCCAGCAGCCAAGATTCACGGTTAGCTTTCTTT; CDR3: CASSQDSRLAFF
D: .; J: TRBJ2-7; V: TRBV6-5; size: once; DNA: TGTGCCAGAAGTCCGGGAACCTACGAGCAGTACTTC; CDR3: CARSPGTYEQYF
D: TRBD2; J: TRBJ2-7; V: TRBV6-2/TRBV6-3; size: few; DNA: TGTGCCAGCAGTTACACCGCCGGGACTAGCGGGAGAAACGAGCAGTACTTC; CDR3: CASSYTAGTSGRNEQYF
D: TRBD1; J: TRBJ2-5; V: TRBV7-3; size: few; DNA: TGTGCCAGCAGCCGATCGCCGGACAGGGGAGAGACCCAGTACTTC; CDR3: CASSRSPDRGETQYF
D: .; J: TRBJ1-1; V: TRBV5-1; size: few; DNA: TGCGCCAGCAGCTTGGTAACGGGGTCCGGGGGAAGGGAAGCTTTCTTT; CDR3: CASSLVTGSGGREAFF
D: .; J: TRBJ2-5; V: TRBV21-1; size: few; DNA: TGTGCCAGCAGCAAAGCCAGGGCGCTTCAAGAGACCCAGTACTTC; CDR3: CASSKARALQETQYF
D: TRBD1; J: TRBJ2-5; V: TRBV29-1; size: few; DNA: TGCAGCGTGGAACCCGGGACAGGGAGTTTTTGGCAAGAGACCCAGTACTTC; CDR3: CSVEPGTGSFWQETQYF
D: .; J: TRBJ1-6; V: TRBV11-2; size: few; DNA: TGTGCCAGCAGCTTAGTTATCGTGCCAGGTGGTAATTCACCCCTCCACTTT; CDR3: CASSLVIVPGGNSPLHF
D: .; J: TRBJ2-3; V: TRBV9; size: .; DNA: TGTGCCAGCAGCGAAAACCCGACTAGATTCACAGATACGCAGTATTTT; CDR3: CASSENPTRFTDTQYF
D: .; J: TRBJ1-1; V: TRBV18; size: .; DNA: TGTGCCAGCTCACCAGGGAGAAGGCCTGGGGTTTTGAACACTGAAGCTTTCTTT; CDR3: CASSPGRRPGVLNTEAFF
D: TRBD1; J: TRBJ2-2; V: TRBV7-9; size: many; DNA: TGTGCCAGCAACCAGAGAGTAACAGGGGCGGGTACCGGGGAGCTGTTTTTT; CDR3: CASNQRVTGAGTGELFF
D: TRBD2; J: TRBJ2-1; V: TRBV27; size: .; DNA: TGTGCCAGCAGTCCTGCTAGCGGGAGGGCCGGTGCCTACAATGAGCAGTTCTTC; CDR3: CASSPASGRAGAYNEQFF
D: TRBD2; J: TRBJ2-1; V: TRBV2; size: few; DNA: TGTGCCAGCAGGGGGGGAGGGATCGATGAGCAGTTCTTC; CDR3: CASRGGGIDEQFF
D: .; J: TRBJ2-5; V: TRBV20-1; size: few; DNA: TGCAGTGCTATGCCTGGGGGCCGCGCGAACCAAGAGACCCAGTACTTC; CDR3: CSAMPGGRANQETQYF
D: .; J: TRBJ2-2; V: TRBV5-1; size: .; DNA: TGCGCCAGCAGCTTGGGGGACCGCGCAACCGGGGAGCTGTTTTTT; CDR3: CASSLGDRATGELFF
D: .; J: TRBJ2-7; V: TRBV7-9; size: .; DNA: TGTGCCAGCAGCTTAGCGGGGGCAGGGAGCCACGAGCAGTACTTC; CDR3: CASSLAGAGSHEQYF
D: .; J: TRBJ2-7; V: TRBV7-8; size: .; DNA: TGTGCCAGCAGCTATGGACGGACCTCCTACGAGCAGTACTTC; CDR3: CASSYGRTSYEQYF
D: TRBD1; J: TRBJ2-7; V: TRBV6-1; size: few; DNA: TGTGCCAGCAGTGGCCGGGACAGGGGACTCGAGCAGTACTTC; CDR3: CASSGRDRGLEQYF
D: .; J: TRBJ2-3; V: TRBV30; size: .; DNA: TGTGCCTGGAGTGTAACCCTGGGACCAGATACGCAGTATTTT; CDR3: CAWSVTLGPDTQYF
D: TRBD1; J: TRBJ2-1; V: TRBV5-1; size: .; DNA: TGCGCCAGCCGCCCGGGACAGTCCTACAATGAGCAGTTCTTC; CDR3: CASRPGQSYNEQFF
D: TRBD1; J: TRBJ1-1; V: TRBV5-1; size: few; DNA: TGCGCCAGCAGCCTGCCACCGGGACAGGGAGACACTGAAGCTTTCTTT; CDR3: CASSLPPGQGDTEAFF
D: TRBD2; J: TRBJ2-3; V: TRBV5-1; size: few; DNA: TGCGCCAGCAGCTTGGCACTAGCGGGAACTACTAGCACAGATACGCAGTATTTT; CDR3: CASSLALAGTTSTDTQYF
D: .; J: TRBJ2-3; V: TRBV7-3; size: .; DNA: TGTGCCAGCAGCCTCAAGCCAGGAGGGACAGATACGCAGTATTTT; CDR3: CASSLKPGGTDTQYF
D: .; J: TRBJ2-7; V: TRBV4-3; size: few; DNA: TGCGCCAGCAGCCAAGTGATAGGGGGATCCTACGAGCAGTACTTC; CDR3: CASSQVIGGSYEQYF
D: TRBD2; J: TRBJ2-1; V: TRBV12-3/TRBV12-4; size: once; DNA: TGTGCCAGCAGTCCACCGACTAGCGGGAGGTTGGAGCAGTTCTTC; CDR3: CASSPPTSGRLEQFF
D: .; J: TRBJ2-7; V: TRBV4-1; size: few; DNA: TGCGCCAGCAGCCAGGGGGCGGGCAGGGCTTACGAGCAGTACTTC; CDR3: CASSQGAGRAYEQYF
D: TRBD2; J: TRBJ2-1; V: TRBV6-5; size: .; DNA: TGTGCCAGCAGTTTGACTAGCAGTGGGTACAATGAGCAGTTCTTC; CDR3: CASSLTSSGYNEQFF
D: TRBD2; J: TRBJ2-7; V: TRBV15; size: .; DNA: TGTGCCACCAGCAGAGATGGGGCGGGAGGAACGTCCTACGAGCAGTACTTC; CDR3: CATSRDGAGGTSYEQYF
D: .; J: TRBJ2-7; V: TRBV7-6; size: .; DNA: TGTGCCAGCAGCTTAGCAGGGGAAGGGTCCTACGAGCAGTACTTC; CDR3: CASSLAGEGSYEQYF
D: .; J: TRBJ2-3; V: TRBV5-1; size: .; DNA: TGCGCCAGCAGCTTGACTCCAGAGGCGACAGATACGCAGTATTTT; CDR3: CASSLTPEATDTQYF
D: .; J: TRBJ1-4; V: TRBV5-4; size: .; DNA: TGTGCCAGCAGCTTCGGGGGGCCTAATGAAAAACTGTTTTTT; CDR3: CASSFGGPNEKLFF
D: .; J: TRBJ2-7; V: TRBV20-1; size: .; DNA: TGCAGTGCTAGGGCCCCGGAAAGCTCCTACGAGCAGTACTTC; CDR3: CSARAPESSYEQYF
D: TRBD1; J: TRBJ1-2; V: TRBV7-9; size: few; DNA: TGTGCCAGCAGGGGACAGGCCCCTAACTATGGCTACACCTTC; CDR3: CASRGQAPNYGYTF
D: .; J: TRBJ1-2; V: TRBV6-2/TRBV6-3; size: few; DNA: TGTGCCAGCAGTTACGCACAGGGACCTCCATATGGCTACACCTTC; CDR3: CASSYAQGPPYGYTF
D: TRBD2; J: TRBJ2-7; V: TRBV5-1; size: few; DNA: TGCGCCAGCAGCTTGGGAGCTAGCGGGGGCGGATTAGACTACGAGCAGTACTTC; CDR3: CASSLGASGGGLDYEQYF
D: TRBD1; J: TRBJ2-5; V: TRBV29-1; size: .; DNA: TGCAGCGTCGACAGGGATGGAGAGACCCAGTACTTC; CDR3: CSVDRDGETQYF
D: .; J: TRBJ1-3; V: TRBV12-3/TRBV12-4; size: .; DNA: TGTGCCAGCAGTTTATTTAGGCCCACAGAGTTATATTTT; CDR3: CASSLFRPTELYF
D: TRBD1; J: TRBJ1-4; V: TRBV6-5; size: .; DNA: TGTGCCAGCAGTTACTCTTGGTATTTGGGACAGGGGTTCTTCATGTTACTGTTTTTT; CDR3: CASSYSWYLGQGFFMLLFF
D: .; J: TRBJ2-2; V: TRBV6-2/TRBV6-3; size: few; DNA: TGTGCCAGCAGTTGGGCAGGGGGAGGCACCGGGGAGCTGTTTTTT; CDR3: CASSWAGGGTGELFF
D: .; J: TRBJ1-1; V: TRBV2; size: few; DNA: TGTGCCAGCAGTGAAGAATTCCGAGGGGGCACTGAAGCTTTCTTT; CDR3: CASSEEFRGGTEAFF
D: TRBD2; J: TRBJ2-1; V: TRBV20-1; size: .; DNA: TGCAGTGCTAGTAACGCGGGGGGGCCAGGGTACAATGAGCAGTTCTTC; CDR3: CSASNAGGPGYNEQFF
D: TRBD1; J: TRBJ2-3; V: TRBV5-1; size: many; DNA: TGCGCCAGCAGCTTAAGGACAGGGGGCGCGGATACGCAGTATTTT; CDR3: CASSLRTGGADTQYF
D: TRBD1; J: TRBJ1-2; V: TRBV12-3/TRBV12-4; size: .; DNA: TGTGCCAGCAGCCCCGGGACAGGGTCTTGGGGCTACACCTTC; CDR3: CASSPGTGSWGYTF